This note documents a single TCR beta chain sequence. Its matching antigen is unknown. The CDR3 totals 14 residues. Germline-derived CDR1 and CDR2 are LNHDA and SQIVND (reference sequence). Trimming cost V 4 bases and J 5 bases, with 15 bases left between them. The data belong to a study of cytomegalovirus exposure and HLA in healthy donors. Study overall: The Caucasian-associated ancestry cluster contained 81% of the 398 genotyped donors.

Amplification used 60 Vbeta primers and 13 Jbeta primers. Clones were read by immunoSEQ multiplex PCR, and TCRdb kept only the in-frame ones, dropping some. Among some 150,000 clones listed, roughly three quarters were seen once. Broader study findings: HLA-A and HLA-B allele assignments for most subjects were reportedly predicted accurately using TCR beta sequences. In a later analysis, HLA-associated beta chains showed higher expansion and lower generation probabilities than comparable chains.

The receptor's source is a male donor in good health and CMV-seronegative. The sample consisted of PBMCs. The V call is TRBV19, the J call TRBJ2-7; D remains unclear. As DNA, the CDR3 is TGTGCCAGTAGTACCCGGTCCAACCACCACGAGCAGTACTTC. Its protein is CASSTRSNHHEQYF.